A single sample gave rise to the 21 T cell receptor beta chains below, sequenced in a study of human T cells and chemical hapten exposure. TCRdb recomputed calls from the RACE reads with MiXCR, one row per CDR3 protein. The data contain some 200,000 distinct CDR3 sequences, about 20% of them singletons. Sample time point: patch test 1, 2 weeks after DPC sensitization. The treatment denotes: therapeutic diphenylcyclopropenone sensitization with weekly scalp DPC. The sample consisted of whole blood, taken in connection with sensitization to the hapten diphenylcyclopropenone (DPC). All receptors come from a woman aged 45-65 years with alopecia areata. Some clones in this sample may be carry-over from other donors' samples.

This clonotype was counted between two and nine times. The J gene is TRBJ1-1, the V gene TRBV5-1, with unresolved D. Germline V gene lookup returns CDR1 SGHRS and CDR2 YFSETQ. The CDR3 spans 14 residues. The V end lost 0 bases, the J end lost 1 base, and 7 bases lay between the germline ends. The CDR3 protein is CASSLAKTNTEAFF. In DNA, the CDR3 is TGCGCCAGCAGCTTGGCCAAAACGAACACTGAAGCTTTCTTT.

The CDR3: CATSMRTSASNEQFF. For the CDR3, the DNA is TGTGCCACCAGCATGAGGACTAGCGCCTCCAATGAGCAGTTCTTC. V gene TRBV15 combines with J gene TRBJ2-1, with TRBD2 identical over 9 bases. CDR3 length equals 15 residues. In germline, CDR1 is LNHNV, CDR2 YYDKDF (reference sequence). V gave up 4 bases and J gave up 6 bases; unmatched junction bases: 7.

The sample holds many counts of this clonotype. The rearrangement links TRBV6-1 to TRBJ2-5, with 9 bases aligning to TRBD2. V dropped 3 bases and J dropped 1; count of bases not matched to a gene: 3. CDR1 is MNHNS and CDR2 is SASEGT in the germline V gene. The CDR3 sequence is 15 residues long. The CDR3 loop is CASSDSTSGQETQYF. The CDR3 DNA sequence: TGTGCCAGCAGTGACTCGACTAGCGGCCAAGAGACCCAGTACTTC.

The chain couples TRBV6-6 to TRBJ1-2; no clear D. The V gene lost 1 base and the J gene lost 9 bases, with 12 bases spanning the gap. The CDR3 consists of 13 residues. Germline CDR1 is MNHNY and CDR2 is SVGAGI (reference sequence). DNA for the CDR3: TGTGCCAGCAGTTACTTAGAGTCGTCTAGCTACACCTTC. Translating gives CASSYLESSSYTF.

This sequence joins TRBV2 and TRBJ2-3; D gene uncertain. V dropped 3 bases and J dropped 2 bases, with 6 bases sitting between them. CDR3 length: 13 residues. Per the germline V gene, CDR1 is SNHLY and CDR2 is FYNNEI. CDR3 sequence reads: CASSEEITDTQYF. The CDR3 nucleotides read TGTGCCAGCAGTGAGGAGATCACAGATACGCAGTATTTT.

The chain combines TRBV18 with TRBJ2-2; no reliable D call. The V gene lost 2 bases and the J gene lost 2 bases, with 9 bases spanning the gap. This CDR3 has 15 residues. Germline CDR1 is KGHSH and CDR2 is LQKENI. The CDR3 nucleotides read TGTGCCAGCTCACCATGGCTCCATAACACCGGGGAGCTGTTTTTT. Residues: CASSPWLHNTGELFF.

The V and J genes are TRBV11-2 and TRBJ2-7; the D call may be TRBD1 or TRBD2 (5 bases each). The germline gives CDR1 SGHAT, CDR2 FQNNGV. The CDR3 totals 14 residues. V was pared by 1 base and J by 2 bases, with 9 bases between. The DNA for the CDR3 is TGTGCCAGCAGCTTAGGGGGACCTACCTACGAGCAGTACTTC. Its translation: CASSLGGPTYEQYF.

This clonotype was seen at least ten times. The junction shows a germline mismatch at one end, possibly a read error. This chain uses TRBV5-1 with TRBJ2-5; D is undetermined. The CDR3 covers 13 residues. Germline lookup yields CDR1 SGHRS and CDR2 YFSETQ. The DNA for the CDR3 is TGTGCCAGCAGCTTAGGTGGGCAAGAGACCCAGTACTTC. This gives the protein CASSLGGQETQYF.

The chain recombines TRBV29-1 with TRBJ2-1; D is unresolved. The CDR3 totals 13 residues. Germline V gene data show CDR1 as SQVTM and CDR2 as ANQGSEA. Between the trimmed V and J ends, which lost 3 bases and 7 bases, there was a span of 13 bases. In DNA, the CDR3 is TGCAGCGTTGAGGGCCGCGCTAGAAATGAGCAGTTCTTC. Amino acid sequence: CSVEGRARNEQFF.

This clonotype showed up just a few times. The CDR3 DNA follows: TGTGCCAGCAGCGTAACCCCGGGACTAGAAGACAATGAGCAGTTCTTC. Translation: CASSVTPGLEDNEQFF. The chain uses TRBV9 and TRBJ2-1, with TRBD2 matching over 8 bases. The germline CDR1 and CDR2 sequences are SGDLS and YYNGEE. CDR3 length equals 16 residues. The J segment lost 5 bases and the V segment lost 1 base, leaving 8 bases of the junction unmatched. Based on the CDR3 plus reference TRBV9 and TRBJ2-1, the full variable domain is DSGVTQTPKHLITATGQRVTLRCSPRSGDLSVYWYQQSLDQGLQFLIQYYNGEERAKGNILERFSAQQFPDLHSELNLSSLELGDSALYFCASSVTPGLEDNEQFFGPGTRLTVL.

This clonotype was observed a handful of times. J is TRBJ2-3 and V is TRBV19; D may be TRBD2 (5 bases). Germline V gene sequence: CDR1 LNHDA, CDR2 SQIVND (reference sequence). CDR3 length: 16 amino acids. Trimming removed 4 bases from V and 5 bases from J, with 19 bases in between. The CDR3 spells CASSSAGLRERDTQYF. The CDR3, as DNA: TGTGCCAGTAGTAGCGCCGGGCTTCGGGAACGAGATACGCAGTATTTT.

The chain links TRBV3-1 to TRBJ2-7; D remains unclear. V gave up 0 bases and J gave up 5 bases, with 11 bases separating them. Per the germline V gene, CDR1 is LGHDT and CDR2 is YNNKEL (reference sequence). The CDR3 covers 14 residues. CDR3 sequence: CASSQDPRLNEQYF. The CDR3 DNA reads as TGTGCCAGCAGCCAAGATCCTAGGTTAAACGAGCAGTACTTC.

The chain carries TRBV25-1 and TRBJ1-1; weak D call: TRBD1 (5 bases). Germline loops: CDR1 MGHDK, CDR2 SYGVNS. V was clipped by 6 bases and J by 0 bases, with 14 bases between them. This CDR3 is 15 amino acids long. The DNA of the CDR3 is TGTGCCAGCAGCGTCAGGGATACCATGAACACTGAAGCTTTCTTT. The encoded protein is CASSVRDTMNTEAFF.

The chain has TRBV7-2 and TRBJ1-5, with D possibly TRBD1 on 6 matching bases. Per the germline V gene, CDR1 is SGHTA and CDR2 is FQGNSA. Trimming left V 5 bases short and J 0 bases short, with 20 bases between. The CDR3 covers 18 residues. The CDR3 protein is CASSRITGIPNSNQPQHF. CDR3 in DNA: TGTGCCAGCAGCAGAATCACAGGGATCCCCAATAGCAATCAGCCCCAGCATTTT.

This clonotype appeared a few times. CDR3 amino acids: CASRSGVTEAFF. In DNA, the CDR3 is TGTGCCAGCAGAAGTGGGGTCACTGAAGCTTTCTTT. The chain carries TRBV6-6 and TRBJ1-1, with D hard to call. The CDR3 consists of 12 residues. CDR1 and CDR2 (germline): MNHNY, SVGAGI (reference sequence). Trimming shortened V by 6 bases and J by 4 bases, and 9 bases separated the two germline ends.

The chain has TRBV7-3 and TRBJ2-7; D is ambiguous. Trimming pared 1 base from V and 5 bases from J, leaving 9 bases between. The V gene's germline CDR1 is SGHTA and CDR2 FQGTGA. There are 13 residues in the CDR3. The CDR3 sequence is CASSLRPSHEQYF. Here the CDR3 DNA reads TGTGCCAGCAGCTTAAGGCCGTCCCACGAGCAGTACTTC.

This clonotype has a count of ten or more. V and J are TRBV20-1 and TRBJ1-1, with TRBD1 matching over 9 bases. With 6 bases clipped from V and 4 bases from J, the junction kept 9 bases outside the gene matches. Per germline, CDR1 DFQATT and CDR2 SNEGSKA (reference sequence). This CDR3 has 14 amino acids. CDR3 DNA sequence: TGCAGTGCCCTACAGGGGGCGCGGGCCACTGAAGCTTTCTTT. Encoded protein: CSALQGARATEAFF.

The V gene is TRBV27, the J gene TRBJ2-3; tentatively, D is TRBD1 or TRBD2 (5 bases each). Trimming shortened V by 4 bases and J by 8 bases, and 25 bases separated the two germline ends. Germline V gene lookup returns CDR1 MNHEY and CDR2 SMNVEV (reference sequence). The CDR3 has 17 amino acids. The CDR3 DNA reads TGTGCCAGCAGTTCAACCCGTTCGGGGACGTCTGGTGGTACGCAGTATTTT. This translates into CASSSTRSGTSGGTQYF.

This clonotype has only a few counts. The CDR3 loop is CASSPRGGVYEQYF. CDR3 coding DNA: TGCGCCAGCAGCCCAAGGGGAGGGGTCTACGAGCAGTACTTC. The V call is TRBV5-1, the J call TRBJ2-7; 7 nucleotides line up with TRBD2. The CDR3 has 14 amino acids. Trimming cost V 4 bases and J 3 bases; bases outside gene matches: 7. Per the germline V gene, CDR1 is SGHRS and CDR2 is YFSETQ.

V and J are TRBV29-1 and TRBJ1-5; 7 nucleotides agree with TRBD1. The CDR3 is 14 residues long. CDR1 is SQVTM, CDR2 ANQGSEA, per germline. The CDR3 loop is CTAETGTGNQPQHF. In nucleotides, the CDR3 is TGCACCGCGGAAACAGGGACAGGCAATCAGCCCCAGCATTTT. The entire variable domain, with the rest obtained from reference TRBV29-1 and TRBJ1-5, is as follows: SAVISQKPSRDICQRGTSLTIQCQVDSQVTMMFWYRQQPGQSLTLIATANQGSEATYESGFVIDKFPISRPNLTFSTLTVSNMSPEDSSIYLCTAETGTGNQPQHFGDGTRLSIL.

V usage is TRBV5-1 and J usage is TRBJ2-1, with 7 bases aligning to TRBD2. V trimming: 4 bases; J trimming: 0 bases; junction bases outside the gene matches: 10. The CDR3 sequence is 17 residues long. The germline V gene encodes CDR1 SGHRS and CDR2 YFSETQ. In DNA form, the CDR3 reads TGCGCCAGCAGCAGCGGGGTTTTCCGTAGCTCCTACAATGAGCAGTTCTTC. Translated, it gives CASSSGVFRSSYNEQFF.